These 5 T cell receptor beta chains share one sample of origin, sequenced in a study of blood T cell repertoires in COVID-19. This table comes from immunoSEQ multiplex PCR, and its TCRdb copy is limited to in-frame clones, with some not included. The table shows approximately 260,000 clones, with approximately 83% occurring only once. Sequenced sample: peripheral blood. These receptors all come from an older woman with acute or convalescent COVID-19.

The chain uses TRBV3-1 (or the pseudogene TRBV3-2) and TRBJ1-4; the match to TRBD1 covers 8 bases. This CDR3 comprises 16 residues. CDR1 is LGHDT and CDR2 is YNNKEL in the germline V gene (reference sequence). The V gene end was trimmed by 0 bases and the J gene end by 8 bases; junction bases not matched to a gene: 8. The CDR3 region has the DNA TGTGCCAGCAGCCAAGACCCAGACAGGGGAGGCGAAAAACTGTTTTTT. This encodes CASSQDPDRGGEKLFF.

The V gene is TRBV7-9, the J gene TRBJ1-1, with D perhaps TRBD1 (6 bases). This CDR3 contains 15 residues. The germline V gene encodes CDR1 SEHNR and CDR2 FQNEAQ (reference sequence). The ends were cut back, 1 base at V and 1 base at J, with 10 bases in the middle. The CDR3 DNA follows: TGTGCCAGCAGCTTAGAGGGGGTGAAGAACACTGAAGCTTTCTTT. Protein product: CASSLEGVKNTEAFF.

The chain couples TRBV9 to TRBJ2-1; D may be TRBD2 (5 bases). Germline V gene lookup returns CDR1 SGDLS and CDR2 YYNGEE. This CDR3 contains 16 residues. Trimming left V 1 base short and J 1 base short, with 12 bases between. The CDR3 nucleotides read TGTGCCAGCAGCGTATCGAGCGGTAGGTCCTACAATGAGCAGTTCTTC. The encoded protein is CASSVSSGRSYNEQFF.

This rearrangement joins TRBV18 to TRBJ1-3, with a weak D call TRBD1 (5 bases). This CDR3 spans 15 amino acids. The germline V and J ends were trimmed by 4 bases and 1 base, with 11 bases remaining between them. Germline assignment: CDR1 KGHSH and CDR2 LQKENI. The CDR3: CASSQSRDSGNTIYF. CDR3 DNA sequence: TGTGCCAGCTCACAGAGCAGGGATTCTGGAAACACCATATATTTT.

The CDR3 nucleotides are TGTGCCAGCAGTTTTGGTCGGGGGAACACCGGGGAGCTGTTTTTT. Protein: CASSFGRGNTGELFF. The rearrangement links TRBV27 to TRBJ2-2; the D gene is possibly TRBD2 (5 bases). V was shortened by 3 bases and J by 1 base, with 9 bases between the two germline ends. CDR3 length: 15 amino acids. Germline V gives CDR1 MNHEY, CDR2 SMNVEV (reference sequence).